The TCR beta chain described here comes from a study of T cell responses to AZD1222 COVID-19 vaccine. Germline V gene sequence: CDR1 SGHAT, CDR2 FQNNGV. V was cut by 1 base and J by 4 bases, with 10 bases left in between. The CDR3 runs 14 residues. Some clones are missing from TCRdb's copy, which holds only in-frame ones; the method was immunoSEQ multiplex PCR. Among around 200,000 clones listed, just over 90% were seen once. The chain combines TRBV11-2 with TRBJ1-1; D is uncertain. The sequencing used peripheral blood, collected on day 0 of AZD1222 vaccination. This clonotype was obtained from an adult in good health. CDR3 DNA sequence: TGTGCCAGCAGCTTAGGGTCGATGGGCACTGAAGCTTTCTTT. It specifies CASSLGSMGTEAFF. The variable domain in full, with the rest retrieved from reference TRBV11-2 and TRBJ1-1, is EAGVAQSPRYKIIEKRQSVAFWCNPISGHATLYWYQQILGQGPKLLIQFQNNGVVDDSQLPKDRFSAERLKGVDSTLKIQPAKLEDSAVYLCASSLGSMGTEAFFGQGTRLTVV.